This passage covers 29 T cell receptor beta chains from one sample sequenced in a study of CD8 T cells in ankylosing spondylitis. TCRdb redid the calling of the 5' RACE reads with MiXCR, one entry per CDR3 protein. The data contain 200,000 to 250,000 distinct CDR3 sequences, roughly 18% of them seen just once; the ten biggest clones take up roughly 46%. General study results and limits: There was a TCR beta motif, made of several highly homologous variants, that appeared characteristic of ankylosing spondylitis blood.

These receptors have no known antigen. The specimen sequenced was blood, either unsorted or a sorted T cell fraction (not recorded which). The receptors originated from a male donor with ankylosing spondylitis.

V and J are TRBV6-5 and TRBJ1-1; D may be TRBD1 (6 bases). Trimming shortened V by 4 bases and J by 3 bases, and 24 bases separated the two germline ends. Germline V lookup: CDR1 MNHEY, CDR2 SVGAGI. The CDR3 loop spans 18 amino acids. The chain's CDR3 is CASSSLPRGGVSDTEAFF. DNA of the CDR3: TGTGCCAGCAGTTCACTGCCTAGGGGGGGGGTTTCGGACACTGAAGCTTTCTTT.

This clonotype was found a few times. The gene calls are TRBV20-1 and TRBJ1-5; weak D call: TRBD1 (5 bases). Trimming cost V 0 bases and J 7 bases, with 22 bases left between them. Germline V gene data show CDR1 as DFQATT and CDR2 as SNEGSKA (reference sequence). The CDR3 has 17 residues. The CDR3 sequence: CSARDPGRVSEYQPQHF. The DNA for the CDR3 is TGCAGTGCTAGAGATCCAGGCAGGGTGTCCGAATACCAGCCCCAGCATTTT.

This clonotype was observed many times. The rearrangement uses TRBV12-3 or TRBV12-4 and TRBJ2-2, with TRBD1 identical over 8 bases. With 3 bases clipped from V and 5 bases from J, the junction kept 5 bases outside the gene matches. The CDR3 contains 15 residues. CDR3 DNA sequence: TGTGCCAGCAGTTTTGGGACAGGTGGGACCGGGGAGCTGTTTTTT. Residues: CASSFGTGGTGELFF.

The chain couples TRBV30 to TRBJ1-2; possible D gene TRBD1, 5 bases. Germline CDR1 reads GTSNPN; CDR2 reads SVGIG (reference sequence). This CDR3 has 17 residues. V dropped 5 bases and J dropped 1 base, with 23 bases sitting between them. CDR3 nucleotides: TGTGCCTGGGAAGGTTATTGGGACCTAGAGCATAACTATGGCTACACCTTC. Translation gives CAWEGYWDLEHNYGYTF.

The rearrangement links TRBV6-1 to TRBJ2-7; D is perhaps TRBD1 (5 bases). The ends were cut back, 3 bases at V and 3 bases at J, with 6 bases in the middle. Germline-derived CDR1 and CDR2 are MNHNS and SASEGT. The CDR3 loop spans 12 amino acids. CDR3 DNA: TGTGCCAGCAGTGACGACAGCTACGAGCAGTACTTC. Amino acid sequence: CASSDDSYEQYF.

For the CDR3, the DNA is TGTGCCACCAGTAAAGGGGGGAACTCCTACAATGAGCAGTTCTTC. It codes for CATSKGGNSYNEQFF. The rearrangement uses TRBV15 and TRBJ2-1; D is tentatively TRBD1 or TRBD2 (6 bases each). The CDR3 loop spans 15 amino acids. The ends were cut back, 6 bases at V and 0 bases at J, with 12 bases in the middle. Germline V gives CDR1 LNHNV, CDR2 YYDKDF (reference sequence).

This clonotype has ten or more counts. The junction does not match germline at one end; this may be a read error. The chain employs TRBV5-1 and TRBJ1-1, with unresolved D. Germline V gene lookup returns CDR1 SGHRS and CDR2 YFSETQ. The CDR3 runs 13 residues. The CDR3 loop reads CASSLAENTEAFF. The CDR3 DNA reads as TGTGCCAGCAGTTTAGCCGAGAACACTGAAGCTTTCTTT.

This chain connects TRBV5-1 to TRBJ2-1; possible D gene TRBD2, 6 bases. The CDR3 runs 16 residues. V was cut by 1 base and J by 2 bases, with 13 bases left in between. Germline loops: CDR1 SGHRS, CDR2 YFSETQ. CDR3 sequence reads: CASSLTSQAPYNEQFF. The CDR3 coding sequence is TGCGCCAGCAGCTTGACTAGCCAAGCACCCTACAATGAGCAGTTCTTC.

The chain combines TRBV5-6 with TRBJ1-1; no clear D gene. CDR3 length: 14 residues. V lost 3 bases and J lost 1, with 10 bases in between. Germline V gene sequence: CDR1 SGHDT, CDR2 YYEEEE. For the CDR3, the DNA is TGTGCCAGCAGCTACATGGGATCGAACACTGAAGCTTTCTTT. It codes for CASSYMGSNTEAFF.

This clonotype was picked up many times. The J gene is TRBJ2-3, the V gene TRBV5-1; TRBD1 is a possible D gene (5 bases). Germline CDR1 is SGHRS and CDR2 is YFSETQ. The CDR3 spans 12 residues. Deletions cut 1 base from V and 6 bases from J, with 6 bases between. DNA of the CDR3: TGCGCCAGCAGCTTGTCAGGGGATACGCAGTATTTT. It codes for CASSLSGDTQYF.

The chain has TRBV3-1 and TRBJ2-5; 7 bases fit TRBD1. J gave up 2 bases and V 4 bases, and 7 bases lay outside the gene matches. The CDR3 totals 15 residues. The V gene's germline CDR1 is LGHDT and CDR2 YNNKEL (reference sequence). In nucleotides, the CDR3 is TGTGCCAGCAGCCCCATGGGACAGTCACAAGAGACCCAGTACTTC. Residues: CASSPMGQSQETQYF.

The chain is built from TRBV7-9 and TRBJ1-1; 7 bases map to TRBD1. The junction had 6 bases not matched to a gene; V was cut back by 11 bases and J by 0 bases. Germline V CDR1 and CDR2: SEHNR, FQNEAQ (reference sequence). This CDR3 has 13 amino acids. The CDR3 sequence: CALGTAMNTEAFF. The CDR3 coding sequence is TGTGCCCTAGGGACAGCTATGAACACTGAAGCTTTCTTT.

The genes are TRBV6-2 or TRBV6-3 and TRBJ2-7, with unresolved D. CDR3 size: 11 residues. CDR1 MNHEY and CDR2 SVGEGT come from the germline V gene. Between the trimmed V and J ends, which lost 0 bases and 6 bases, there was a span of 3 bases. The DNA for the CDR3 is TGTGCCAGCAGTTACTCTTCCGAGCAGTACTTC. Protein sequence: CASSYSSEQYF.

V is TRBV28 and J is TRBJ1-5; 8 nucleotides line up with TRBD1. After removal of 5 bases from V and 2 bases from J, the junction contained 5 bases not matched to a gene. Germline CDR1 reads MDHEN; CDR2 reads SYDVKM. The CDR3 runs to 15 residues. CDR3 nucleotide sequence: TGTGCCAGCAGTGCGGACAGGGACGGCAATCAGCCCCAGCATTTT. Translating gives CASSADRDGNQPQHF.

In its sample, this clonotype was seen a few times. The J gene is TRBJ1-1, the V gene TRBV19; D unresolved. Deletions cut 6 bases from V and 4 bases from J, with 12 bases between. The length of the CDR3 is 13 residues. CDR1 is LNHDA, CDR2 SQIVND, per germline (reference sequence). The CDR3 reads CASSLSSGTEAFF. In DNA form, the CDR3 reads TGTGCCAGTAGCCTTTCTTCGGGCACTGAAGCTTTCTTT.

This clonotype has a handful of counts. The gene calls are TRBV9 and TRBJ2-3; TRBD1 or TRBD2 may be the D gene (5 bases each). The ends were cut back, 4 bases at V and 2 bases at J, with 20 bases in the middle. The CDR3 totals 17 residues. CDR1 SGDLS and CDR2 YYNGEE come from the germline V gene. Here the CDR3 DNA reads TGTGCCAGCAGCCCGGCCTCCGGGACCCTGCCCACAGATACGCAGTATTTT. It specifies CASSPASGTLPTDTQYF.

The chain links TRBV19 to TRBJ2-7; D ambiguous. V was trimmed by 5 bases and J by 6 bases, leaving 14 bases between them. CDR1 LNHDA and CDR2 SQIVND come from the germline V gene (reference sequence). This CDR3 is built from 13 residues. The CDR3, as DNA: TGTGCCAGTAGTCCCGGCGGTAGCTTCGAGCAGTACTTC. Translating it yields CASSPGGSFEQYF.

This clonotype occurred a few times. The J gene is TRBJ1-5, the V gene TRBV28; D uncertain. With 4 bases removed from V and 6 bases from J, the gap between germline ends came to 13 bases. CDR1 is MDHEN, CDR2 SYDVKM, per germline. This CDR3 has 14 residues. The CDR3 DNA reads TGTGCCAGCAGTTCCCTAGGAGGTGGTCAGCCCCAGCATTTT. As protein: CASSSLGGGQPQHF.

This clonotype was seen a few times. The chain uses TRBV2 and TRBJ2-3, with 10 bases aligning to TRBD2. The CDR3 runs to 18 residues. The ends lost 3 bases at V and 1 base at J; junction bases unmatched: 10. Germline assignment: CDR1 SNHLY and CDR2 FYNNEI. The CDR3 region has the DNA TGTGCCAGCAGTGATGATGGGATCACTAGCGGGGGCACAGATACGCAGTATTTT. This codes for CASSDDGITSGGTDTQYF.

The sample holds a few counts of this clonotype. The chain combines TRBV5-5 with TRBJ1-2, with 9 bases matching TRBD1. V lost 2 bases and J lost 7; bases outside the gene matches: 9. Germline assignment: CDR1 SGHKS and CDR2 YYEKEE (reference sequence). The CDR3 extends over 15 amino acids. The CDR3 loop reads CASSLTKQGAVGYTF. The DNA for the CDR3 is TGTGCCAGCAGCTTAACCAAACAGGGGGCGGTTGGCTACACCTTC.

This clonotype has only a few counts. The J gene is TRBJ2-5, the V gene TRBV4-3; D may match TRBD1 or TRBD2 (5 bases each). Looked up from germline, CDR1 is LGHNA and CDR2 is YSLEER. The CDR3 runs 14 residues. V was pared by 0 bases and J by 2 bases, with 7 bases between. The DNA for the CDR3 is TGCGCCAGCAGCCAAGATTGGGGGCAAGAGACCCAGTACTTC. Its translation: CASSQDWGQETQYF.

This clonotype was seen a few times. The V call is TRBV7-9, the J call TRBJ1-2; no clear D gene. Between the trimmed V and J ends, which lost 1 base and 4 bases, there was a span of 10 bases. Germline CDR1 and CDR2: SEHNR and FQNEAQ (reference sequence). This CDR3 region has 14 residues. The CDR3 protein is CASSLVEGSYGYTF. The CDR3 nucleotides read TGTGCCAGCAGCTTAGTGGAGGGAAGCTATGGCTACACCTTC.

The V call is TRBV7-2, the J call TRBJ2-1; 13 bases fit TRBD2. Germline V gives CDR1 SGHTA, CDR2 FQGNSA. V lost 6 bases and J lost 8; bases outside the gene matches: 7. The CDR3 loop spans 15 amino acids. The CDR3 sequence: CASRGTSGMIDEQFF. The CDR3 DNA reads TGTGCCAGCAGGGGGACTAGCGGGATGATAGATGAGCAGTTCTTC.

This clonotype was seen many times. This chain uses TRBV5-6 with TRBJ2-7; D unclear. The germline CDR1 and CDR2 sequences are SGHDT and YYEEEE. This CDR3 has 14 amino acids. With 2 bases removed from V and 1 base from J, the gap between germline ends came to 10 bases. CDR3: CASSFGLGSYEQYF. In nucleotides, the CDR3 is TGTGCCAGCAGCTTTGGTCTGGGATCCTACGAGCAGTACTTC.

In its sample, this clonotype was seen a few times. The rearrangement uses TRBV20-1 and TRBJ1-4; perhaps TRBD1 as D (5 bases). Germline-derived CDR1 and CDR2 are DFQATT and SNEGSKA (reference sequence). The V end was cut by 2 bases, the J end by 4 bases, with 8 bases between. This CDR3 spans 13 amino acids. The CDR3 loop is CSARRGNNEKLFF. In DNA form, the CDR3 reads TGCAGTGCTAGACGGGGGAATAATGAAAAACTGTTTTTT.

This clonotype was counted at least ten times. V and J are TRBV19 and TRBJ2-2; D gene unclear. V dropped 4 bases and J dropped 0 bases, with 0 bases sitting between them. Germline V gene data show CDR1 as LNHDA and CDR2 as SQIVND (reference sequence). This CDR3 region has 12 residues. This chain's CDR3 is CASSTNTGELFF. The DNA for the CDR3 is TGTGCCAGTAGTACGAACACCGGGGAGCTGTTTTTT.

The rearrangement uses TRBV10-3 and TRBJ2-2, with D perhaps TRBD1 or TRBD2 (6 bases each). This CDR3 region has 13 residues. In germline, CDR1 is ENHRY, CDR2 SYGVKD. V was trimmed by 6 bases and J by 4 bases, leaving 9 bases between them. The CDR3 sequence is CAIREGVTGELFF. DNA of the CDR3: TGTGCCATCAGGGAGGGGGTCACCGGGGAGCTGTTTTTT.

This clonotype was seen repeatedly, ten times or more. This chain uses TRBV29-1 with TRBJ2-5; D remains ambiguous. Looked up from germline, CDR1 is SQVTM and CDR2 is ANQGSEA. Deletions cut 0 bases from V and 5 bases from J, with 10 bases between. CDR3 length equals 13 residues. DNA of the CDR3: TGCAGCGTTGAAGAATCCCTTTTGGAGACCCAGTACTTC. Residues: CSVEESLLETQYF.

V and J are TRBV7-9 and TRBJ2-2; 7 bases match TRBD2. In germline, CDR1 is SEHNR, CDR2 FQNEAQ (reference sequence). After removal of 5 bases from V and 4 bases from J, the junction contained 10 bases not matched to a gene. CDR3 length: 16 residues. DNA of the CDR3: TGTGCCAGCAGCCAAGGACCGGGGGGTAGCACCGGGGAGCTGTTTTTT. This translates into CASSQGPGGSTGELFF.